The 26 T cell receptor beta chains below were found in one sample sequenced in a study of beta chain features in type 1 diabetes. Study-wide findings and caveats: TCRB CDR3s from Type 1 diabetes patients were moderately but significantly shorter in all four CD4+ subsets.

These TCRs are of unknown antigen specificity. Investigators reverse transcribed all isolated RNA, so they sequenced expressed TCRB transcripts. Data came from immunoSEQ multiplex PCR; TCRdb stores just in-frame clones and leaves some out. Among tens of thousands of clones listed, about 70% were seen once. Sequencing was done on a sample of stem cell memory CD4+ T cells from blood. The receptors stem from a woman between 40 and 55 years old with type 1 diabetes.

The V gene is TRBV7-9, the J gene TRBJ2-4, with 8 nucleotides matching TRBD1. The CDR3 sequence is 18 residues long. CDR1 is SEHNR, CDR2 FQNEAQ, per germline (reference sequence). The V segment lost 4 bases and the J segment 5 bases; nucleotides outside the gene matches: 16. For the CDR3, the DNA is TGTGCCAGCAGCTCCCCGCGGGCGGACAGGGATTACCAAAACATTCAGTACTTC. It codes for CASSSPRADRDYQNIQYF.

On this clone: One end of the junction is discordant with germline, which a read error may explain. CDR3 coding DNA: TGTGCTAGCAGCTTAGGCGGGGATTCGGCAGATACGCAGTATTTT. Amino acids: CASSLGGDSADTQYF. The chain uses TRBV7-7 and TRBJ2-3; a weak D match, TRBD2 (6 bases). This CDR3 region has 15 residues. Germline V CDR1 and CDR2: SSHAT, FNYEAQ (reference sequence).

The J gene is TRBJ2-7, the V gene TRBV6-6; 11 bases match TRBD1. The CDR3 has 15 residues. V was clipped by 6 bases and J by 1 base; unmatched bases: 5. Per germline, CDR1 MNHNY and CDR2 SVGAGI (reference sequence). CDR3 bases: TGTGCCAGCAGACCCGGGACAGGGGGGTCCTACGAGCAGTACTTC. As protein: CASRPGTGGSYEQYF.

This clone was found a few times. V usage is TRBV6-5 and J usage is TRBJ2-7, with a weak D call TRBD2 (6 bases). Trimming pared 4 bases from V and 2 bases from J, leaving 9 bases between. Germline values: CDR1 MNHEY, CDR2 SVGAGI. The CDR3 runs to 13 residues. CDR3: CASSFGGTYEQYF. The CDR3 DNA sequence: TGTGCCAGCAGTTTTGGGGGGACCTACGAGCAGTACTTC.

V and J are TRBV19 and TRBJ2-5; tentatively, D is TRBD2 (6 bases). CDR1 LNHDA and CDR2 SQIVND come from the germline V gene (reference sequence). The CDR3 length is 15 residues. Trimming shortened V by 4 bases and J by 5 bases, and 17 bases separated the two germline ends. The CDR3 nucleotides read TGTGCCAGTAGTAGGAAGGCCGGGGGATGGGAGACCCAGTACTTC. Translated, it gives CASSRKAGGWETQYF.

Written as DNA, the CDR3 is TGTGCCAGCAGCCATTCCTACGAGCAGTACTTC. This gives the protein CASSHSYEQYF. The rearrangement links TRBV7-9 to TRBJ2-7; D is ambiguous. V was cut by 5 bases and J by 1 base, with 3 bases left in between. The CDR3 spans 11 residues. Germline-derived CDR1 and CDR2 are SEHNR and FQNEAQ (reference sequence). Using reference TRBV7-9 and TRBJ2-7 for the parts outside the CDR3, the full variable domain is DTGVSQNPRHKITKRGQNVTFRCDPISEHNRLYWYRQTLGQGPEFLTYFQNEAQLEKSRLLSDRFSAERPKGSFSTLEIQRTEQGDSAMYLCASSHSYEQYFGPGTRLTVT.

The chain uses TRBV27 and TRBJ2-2, with D uncertain. The V and J ends lost 4 bases and 8 bases respectively, with 11 bases between them. CDR3 length equals 13 residues. Germline CDR1 reads MNHEY; CDR2 reads SMNVEV (reference sequence). The CDR3 coding sequence is TGTGCCAGCAGTTCTCGAAACAGTGGGGAGCTGTTTTTT. It translates to CASSSRNSGELFF.

The J gene is TRBJ1-1, the V gene TRBV5-1, with TRBD1 matching over 8 bases. J was trimmed by 0 bases and V by 4 bases; bases with no gene match: 8. From germline, CDR1 is SGHRS and CDR2 YFSETQ. This CDR3 has 16 residues. CDR3 loop: CASSPDGQGMNTEAFF. The CDR3 DNA sequence: TGCGCCAGCAGCCCGGATGGACAGGGAATGAACACTGAAGCTTTCTTT.

V gene TRBV7-3 combines with J gene TRBJ1-1, with 7 bases aligning to TRBD1. V dropped 3 bases and J dropped 2; count of bases not matched to a gene: 3. The CDR3 length is 14 residues. CDR1 SGHTA and CDR2 FQGTGA come from the germline V gene. The CDR3 loop is CASSFSGGNTEAFF. The DNA for the CDR3 is TGTGCCAGCAGCTTCTCAGGGGGAAACACTGAAGCTTTCTTT.

The gene calls are TRBV5-4 and TRBJ2-3; no clear D gene. Trimming removed 1 base from V and 3 bases from J, with 6 bases in between. Germline V gene sequence: CDR1 SGHNT, CDR2 YYREEE (reference sequence). The CDR3 has 13 amino acids. The CDR3 spells CASSLQRTDTQYF. The CDR3 DNA reads TGTGCCAGCAGCTTGCAACGGACAGATACGCAGTATTTT.

The DNA of the CDR3 is TGTGCCAGCAGCTTAGGTCAGGCGAACACTGAAGCTTTCTTT. It is translated as CASSLGQANTEAFF. The J gene is TRBJ1-1, the V gene TRBV7-9; unclear D gene. Germline V gene lookup returns CDR1 SEHNR and CDR2 FQNEAQ (reference sequence). Trimming took off 1 base at V and 1 base at J, with 7 bases between the two ends. The CDR3 totals 14 residues.

This clone was observed a few times. The chain combines TRBV28 with TRBJ2-3; 7 nucleotides align to TRBD1. V lost 6 bases and J lost 5; bases outside the gene matches: 11. Germline values: CDR1 MDHEN, CDR2 SYDVKM. CDR3 length equals 15 residues. This CDR3 is CASRLTGDFEDTQYF. In DNA, the CDR3 is TGTGCCAGCAGGCTTACAGGGGATTTTGAAGATACGCAGTATTTT.

The CDR3 nucleotides are TGTGCCAGCAGCCTACTAGCGGGAGGGGGGGGAACGCAGTATTTT. Amino acids: CASSLLAGGGGTQYF. V is TRBV7-8 and J is TRBJ2-3; 13 nucleotides match TRBD2. The junction had 8 bases not matched to a gene; V was cut back by 5 bases and J by 9 bases. The germline gives CDR1 SGHVS, CDR2 FQNEAQ. The CDR3 consists of 15 residues.

The chain carries TRBV11-2 and TRBJ1-4; D ambiguous. The V end lost 1 base, the J end lost 8 bases, and 11 bases lay between the germline ends. Germline V gives CDR1 SGHAT, CDR2 FQNNGV. The CDR3 length is 14 residues. For the CDR3, the DNA is TGTGCCAGCAGCTTAGGTCGATGGCAGGAAAAACTGTTTTTT. It specifies CASSLGRWQEKLFF. The full variable domain, with the rest looked up from reference TRBV11-2 and TRBJ1-4, is EAGVAQSPRYKIIEKRQSVAFWCNPISGHATLYWYQQILGQGPKLLIQFQNNGVVDDSQLPKDRFSAERLKGVDSTLKIQPAKLEDSAVYLCASSLGRWQEKLFFGSGTQLSVL.

The rearrangement links TRBV5-1 to TRBJ2-5; 9 bases map to TRBD2. Trimming removed 1 base from V and 4 bases from J; junction bases left unmatched: 8. Germline V gives CDR1 SGHRS, CDR2 YFSETQ. The CDR3 consists of 16 residues. The CDR3 bases are TGCGCCAGCAGCTTGAACGGCGGGGGGGCCGCAGAGACCCAGTACTTC. Translated: CASSLNGGGAAETQYF.

V is TRBV2 and J is TRBJ2-3, with D unresolved. Trimming cost V 4 bases and J 2 bases, with 4 bases left between them. CDR1 SNHLY and CDR2 FYNNEI come from the germline V gene. The CDR3 is 12 amino acids. CDR3 coding DNA: TGTGCCAGCAGTGTTCTCACAGATACGCAGTATTTT. Protein: CASSVLTDTQYF.

V and J are TRBV2 and TRBJ2-5, with 11 bases matching TRBD1. From germline, CDR1 is SNHLY and CDR2 FYNNEI. V lost 4 bases, J lost 0 bases, and 4 bases stayed unmatched. The CDR3 has 16 amino acids. The CDR3 sequence: CASSGRDRGYQETQYF. CDR3 nucleotide sequence: TGTGCCAGCAGTGGACGGGACAGGGGGTACCAAGAGACCCAGTACTTC.

This clone turned up a few times. CDR3 loop: CASLAGGVRQPQHF. The DNA for the CDR3 is TGTGCCAGCCTTGCCGGGGGGGTAAGGCAGCCCCAGCATTTT. The V gene is TRBV6-6, the J gene TRBJ1-5; tentative D call: TRBD1 (5 bases). There are 14 residues in the CDR3. Trimming removed 8 bases at V and 7 bases at J, with 18 bases between. Germline CDR1 reads MNHNY; CDR2 reads SVGAGI (reference sequence).

This clone came up a few times. The chain is built from TRBV20-1 and TRBJ1-1, with D possibly matching TRBD1 (6 bases). Trimming removed 4 bases at V and 3 bases at J, with 6 bases between. Germline CDR1 reads DFQATT; CDR2 reads SNEGSKA (reference sequence). The CDR3 has 11 residues. The CDR3 here is CSANRDTEAFF. The CDR3 nucleotides are TGCAGTGCTAACAGGGACACTGAAGCTTTCTTT.

In nucleotides, the CDR3 is TGCGCCAGCAGCCCGGAGACAGGGGGCTCTGGAAACACCATATATTTT. Its translation is CASSPETGGSGNTIYF. This chain links TRBV5-1 with TRBJ1-3, with 9 bases matching TRBD1. Germline CDR1 SGHRS, CDR2 YFSETQ. CDR3 length: 16 residues. Trimming cost V 4 bases and J 0 bases; bases outside gene matches: 5.

This clone was recorded a few times. This sequence joins TRBV6-5 and TRBJ2-5; the D gene is possibly TRBD2 (6 bases). Trimming cost V 6 bases and J 5 bases, with 19 bases left between them. Germline V gene lookup returns CDR1 MNHEY and CDR2 SVGAGI. This CDR3 comprises 15 residues. The CDR3 bases are TGTGCCAGCAGACCTGGAGGGCCGGATCCGGAGACCCAGTACTTC. Translation gives CASRPGGPDPETQYF.

CDR3 nucleotide sequence: TGTGCCAGCAGTAAAACCGGGGATGGCTACACCTTC. As protein: CASSKTGDGYTF. This rearrangement joins TRBV6-6 to TRBJ1-2; the D is unclear. The CDR3 has 12 residues. Germline CDR1 MNHNY, CDR2 SVGAGI (reference sequence). V lost 5 bases and J lost 6, with 10 bases in between.

The chain is built from TRBV6-5 and TRBJ1-1; a possible D gene is TRBD1 (5 bases). V was clipped by 2 bases and J by 3 bases, with 10 bases between them. This CDR3 comprises 14 residues. The germline CDR1 and CDR2 sequences are MNHEY and SVGAGI. CDR3 protein: CASSYGQTDTEAFF. As DNA, the CDR3 is TGTGCCAGCAGTTACGGCCAGACAGACACTGAAGCTTTCTTT.

V and J are TRBV7-9 and TRBJ1-2; D is undetermined. V was pared by 5 bases and J by 6 bases, with 22 bases between. This CDR3 contains 16 residues. Per the germline V gene, CDR1 is SEHNR and CDR2 is FQNEAQ (reference sequence). The CDR3, as DNA: TGTGCCAGCAGCCAAGATGAGGCCACCGCCGGGGATGGCTACACCTTC. Translation: CASSQDEATAGDGYTF.

The V and J genes are TRBV20-1 and TRBJ1-1; D remains ambiguous. Germline V CDR1 and CDR2: DFQATT, SNEGSKA (reference sequence). Trimming took 2 bases from V and 4 from J, leaving 5 bases between them. This CDR3 has 11 amino acids. Here the CDR3 reads CSARPVTEAFF. The CDR3 nucleotides read TGCAGTGCTAGACCCGTCACTGAAGCTTTCTTT.

The V and J genes are TRBV7-2 and TRBJ2-1, with 13 positions matching TRBD2. The CDR3 spans 16 residues. The V and J ends lost 4 bases and 15 bases, in that order; junction bases with no gene match: 15. The germline gives CDR1 SGHTA, CDR2 FQGNSA. DNA of the CDR3: TGTGCCAGCAGCTACATGGGACTAGCGGGAAGAGACGGTGCGTTCTTC. Translated: CASSYMGLAGRDGAFF.